The 25 T cell receptor beta chains reported below all come from one sample, sequenced in a study of glioma-infiltrating T cells. The iRepertoire nested amplicon-rescue multiplex PCR amplified TCR alpha and beta CDR3s from RNA. A single record per CDR3 protein comes from TCRdb applying MiXCR to the multiplex PCR reads. The sample has more than 300,000 distinct CDR3 sequences, around 45% seen once. Sample: glioma tissue, nonneoplastic brain tissue, or PBMCs (not recorded which). The receptors here all came from a human donor with low-grade glioma or glioblastoma, undergoing nonglioma brain surgery, or in good health (not recorded which).

J is TRBJ1-4 and V is TRBV20-1; D uncertain. Between the trimmed V and J ends, which lost 1 base and 5 bases, there was a span of 11 bases. The CDR3 contains 14 residues. Germline loops: CDR1 DFQATT, CDR2 SNEGSKA (reference sequence). The chain's CDR3 is CSARGPRFNEKLFF. CDR3 DNA sequence: TGCAGTGCTAGAGGTCCCAGATTCAATGAAAAACTGTTTTTT.

This clonotype was counted at least ten times. The V gene is TRBV6-2 or TRBV6-3, the J gene TRBJ2-7; the D is unclear. The germline V gene encodes CDR1 MNHEY and CDR2 SVGEGT. Trimming removed 7 bases at V and 3 bases at J, with 13 bases between. The CDR3 is 13 residues long. The CDR3 here is CASTNGLRYEQYF. The DNA of the CDR3 is TGTGCCAGCACCAATGGGTTGCGCTACGAGCAGTACTTC.

This clonotype was seen only a few times. This sequence joins TRBV4-1 and TRBJ2-5; no firm D call. CDR1 and CDR2 from the germline V gene are MGHRA and YSYEKL. The V gene lost 1 base and the J gene lost 2 bases, with 8 bases spanning the gap. This CDR3 has 14 amino acids. CDR3: CASSQADEQETQYF. DNA of the CDR3: TGCGCCAGCAGCCAAGCGGACGAACAAGAGACCCAGTACTTC.

This chain connects TRBV20-1 to TRBJ2-5, with 10 bases aligning to TRBD1. The V segment lost 3 bases and the J segment 3 bases; nucleotides outside the gene matches: 10. This CDR3 region has 16 residues. Germline V gives CDR1 DFQATT, CDR2 SNEGSKA (reference sequence). DNA of the CDR3: TGCAGTGCTAGGAGAGCAGGACAGGGGGGGGAAGAGACCCAGTACTTC. Translated: CSARRAGQGGEETQYF.

Concerning this clonotype: A much bigger clone sits one base away, suggesting this may be a read error. The chain is built from TRBV27 and TRBJ2-1; 10 bases match TRBD2. The CDR3 totals 13 residues. Germline CDR1 is MNHEY and CDR2 is SMNVEV (reference sequence). CDR3 in amino acids: CASSLTSGTVRSF. Here the CDR3 DNA reads TGTGCCAGCAGTTTAACTAGCGGGACAGTGCGGTCCTTC.

This chain uses TRBV4-1 with TRBJ2-7; 7 nucleotides align to TRBD2. Germline trimming cut 1 base from V and 3 bases from J; bases unmatched to any gene: 6. The CDR3 is made up of 15 amino acids. CDR1 is MGHRA, CDR2 YSYEKL, per germline. The CDR3 protein is CASSQGEGLLYEQYF. As DNA, the CDR3 is TGCGCCAGCAGCCAAGGGGAGGGACTACTCTACGAGCAGTACTTC.

The chain links TRBV15 to TRBJ2-1; 9 nucleotides agree with TRBD1. CDR1 and CDR2 (germline): LNHNV, YYDKDF (reference sequence). The CDR3 has 15 amino acids. V lost 0 bases, J lost 13 bases, and 10 bases stayed unmatched. The CDR3 DNA reads TGTGCCACCAGCAGAGATGGGACAGGGTTTGACATTCAGTTCTTC. Its protein is CATSRDGTGFDIQFF.

Notes on this clonotype: A much larger clone lies a single base off, so this may be a read error. The rearrangement links TRBV20-1 to TRBJ1-1; the match to TRBD1 covers 9 bases. Germline-derived CDR1 and CDR2 are DFQATT and SNEGSKA (reference sequence). The CDR3 consists of 14 residues. With 5 bases clipped from V and 5 bases from J, the junction kept 9 bases outside the gene matches. The CDR3 DNA follows: TGCAGTGCTGGATCGAGGACAGGGGTTACTGAAGCTTTCTTT. Translating gives CSAGSRTGVTEAFF.

This clonotype was found a few times. The chain has TRBV28 and TRBJ1-5, with 11 bases that match TRBD1. This CDR3 has 18 residues. V lost 7 bases to trimming and J lost 5 bases; unmatched junction nucleotides: 16. The germline gives CDR1 MDHEN, CDR2 SYDVKM. The CDR3 DNA sequence: TGTGCCAGCACCCGAATGGGGCACGGGACAGGGGGGGATCAGCCCCAGCATTTT. The encoded protein is CASTRMGHGTGGDQPQHF. Complete variable domain (other parts from reference TRBV28 and TRBJ1-5): DVKVTQSSRYLVKRTGEKVFLECVQDMDHENMFWYRQDPGLGLRLIYFSYDVKMKEKGDIPEGYSVSREKKERFSLILESASTNQTSMYLCASTRMGHGTGGDQPQHFGDGTRLSIL.

Points on this clonotype: A single base separates this from a much larger clone, so it may be a read error. This is likely a read error, given that the CDR3 carries no conserved phenylalanine or tryptophan at its end. This rearrangement joins TRBV15 to TRBJ1-2; D may be TRBD1 (5 bases). Germline V gives CDR1 LNHNV, CDR2 YYDKDF (reference sequence). The CDR3 is 15 residues long. Trimming shortened V by 0 bases and J by 6 bases, and 14 bases separated the two germline ends. In DNA form, the CDR3 reads TGTGCCACCAGCAGAGATATAAGGGGCCGAGATGGCTACACCTAC. This codes for CATSRDIRGRDGYTY.

This clonotype appeared a few times. This rearrangement joins TRBV6-6 to TRBJ2-7; no reliable D call. This CDR3 comprises 13 residues. Germline V gene data show CDR1 as MNHNY and CDR2 as SVGAGI (reference sequence). V was pared by 2 bases and J by 6 bases, with 11 bases between. The CDR3 nucleotides read TGTGCCAGCAGTTACCCGGGCACAGCCGAGCAGTACTTC. It yields the protein CASSYPGTAEQYF.

There are many counts of this clonotype. The V gene is TRBV27, the J gene TRBJ1-1; no clear D gene. The V end was cut by 1 base, the J end by 3 bases, with 6 bases between. This CDR3 is built from 13 residues. CDR1 is MNHEY and CDR2 is SMNVEV in the germline V gene (reference sequence). The CDR3 region is CASSLFRDTEAFF. The CDR3 DNA sequence: TGTGCCAGCAGTTTATTCCGGGACACTGAAGCTTTCTTT.

The chain joins TRBV28 to TRBJ2-1; D uncertain. The CDR3 has 15 amino acids. Germline V CDR1 and CDR2: MDHEN, SYDVKM. V lost 5 bases and J lost 0, with 11 bases in between. The CDR3 DNA reads TGTGCCAGCAGTCCGCATATTCGCTCCTACAATGAGCAGTTCTTC. Translating gives CASSPHIRSYNEQFF.

As to this clonotype: Given a much more abundant clone one base away, this may be a read error. The J gene is TRBJ2-7, the V gene TRBV28, with TRBD2 matching 14 bases. The germline gives CDR1 MDHEN, CDR2 SYDVKM. The CDR3 contains 15 residues. Trimming at V came to 6 bases and at J to 7 bases, leaving 8 bases not matched to a gene. This chain's CDR3 is CASRKFGLAGGEQYF. CDR3 in DNA: TGTGCCAGCAGGAAATTTGGACTAGCGGGAGGTGAGCAGTACTTC. Complete variable domain (other parts from reference TRBV28 and TRBJ2-7): DVKVTQSSRYLVKRTGEKVFLECVQDMDHENMFWYRQDPGLGLRLIYFSYDVKMKEKGDIPEGYSVSREKKERFSLILESASTNQTSMYLCASRKFGLAGGEQYFGPGTRLTVT.

The V call is TRBV7-6, the J call TRBJ1-5; tentative D call: TRBD1 (6 bases). The germline V gene has CDR1 SGHVS and CDR2 FNYEAQ. The V end lost 1 base, the J end lost 0 bases, and 13 bases lay between the germline ends. The CDR3 sequence is 17 residues long. The CDR3 DNA is TGTGCCAGCAGCTTAGAGGGGGTGGGGTATAGCAATCAGCCCCAGCATTTT. Translation gives CASSLEGVGYSNQPQHF.

The chain joins TRBV27 to TRBJ1-5; TRBD1 matches 9 bases. The ends lost 5 bases at V and 4 bases at J; junction bases unmatched: 6. The CDR3 totals 15 residues. Germline loops: CDR1 MNHEY, CDR2 SMNVEV (reference sequence). This CDR3 reads CASSPKTGGNQPQHF. DNA of the CDR3: TGTGCCAGCAGTCCTAAGACAGGGGGGAATCAGCCCCAGCATTTT.

This clonotype was seen more than once but under ten times. V is TRBV7-2 and J is TRBJ1-5; D is unclear. CDR3 length equals 15 residues. Germline CDR1 and CDR2: SGHTA and FQGNSA. Trimming left V 1 base short and J 2 bases short, with 9 bases between. The CDR3 DNA reads as TGTGCCAGCAGCTTAGTGGGGAAGGGCAATCAGCCCCAGCATTTT. Translating it yields CASSLVGKGNQPQHF.

This clonotype was detected many times. V and J are TRBV28 and TRBJ2-7; TRBD1 or TRBD2 may be the D gene (6 bases each). The V end was cut by 8 bases, the J end by 2 bases, with 16 bases between. CDR1 and CDR2 from the germline V gene are MDHEN and SYDVKM. This CDR3 has 14 amino acids. CDR3 DNA sequence: TGTGCCAGCGGGCCCTGGGGGGCTGCCTACGAGCAGTACTTC. Translated: CASGPWGAAYEQYF.

This chain uses TRBV2 with TRBJ2-3, with 12 bases fitting TRBD2. The CDR3 is 17 amino acids. V lost 6 bases, J lost 3 bases, and 10 bases stayed unmatched. Per germline, CDR1 SNHLY and CDR2 FYNNEI. CDR3 sequence (DNA): TGTGCCAGCAGCAAGGGGCTAGCGGGAGGGCTAACAGATACGCAGTATTTT. Residues: CASSKGLAGGLTDTQYF.

This clonotype showed up many times. The rearrangement joins TRBV7-2 to TRBJ2-5, with TRBD2 as a possible D gene (5 bases). The CDR3 is 13 residues long. V lost 5 bases and J lost 7, with 14 bases in between. The germline V gene encodes CDR1 SGHTA and CDR2 FQGNSA. The CDR3 protein is CASSPGWKGTQYF. The DNA of the CDR3 is TGTGCCAGCAGCCCGGGGTGGAAAGGGACCCAGTACTTC.

This clonotype was counted ten times or more. This chain connects TRBV6-2 or TRBV6-3 to TRBJ2-5, with D possibly matching TRBD2 (5 bases). V was shortened by 7 bases and J by 1 base, with 13 bases between the two germline ends. Germline CDR1 MNHEY, CDR2 SVGEGT. This CDR3 spans 14 amino acids. The CDR3 region has the DNA TGTGCCAGCAACCGCCAGGAGGTCCAAGAGACCCAGTACTTC. Translating it yields CASNRQEVQETQYF.

The chain has TRBV6-1 and TRBJ2-3, with D unclear. Germline assignment: CDR1 MNHNS and CDR2 SASEGT. The CDR3 has 14 residues. The V end was cut by 5 bases, the J end by 4 bases, with 13 bases between. The CDR3 DNA is TGTGCCAGCAGTAAGCGAAAGAACTCAGATACGCAGTATTTT. Its protein is CASSKRKNSDTQYF.

Only a few counts were recorded for this clonotype. The chain combines TRBV4-2 with TRBJ1-2; D unclear. V was trimmed by 5 bases and J by 0 bases, leaving 13 bases between them. This CDR3 has 15 amino acids. Looked up from germline, CDR1 is LGHNA and CDR2 is YNFKEQ. This CDR3 reads CASSLPGRSNYGYTF. The CDR3 bases are TGTGCCAGCAGCTTACCTGGAAGGTCTAACTATGGCTACACCTTC.

This clonotype was seen many times. The chain carries TRBV20-1 and TRBJ2-7, with D perhaps matching TRBD1 (6 bases). The V end lost 6 bases, the J end lost 7 bases, and 16 bases lay between the germline ends. CDR1 is DFQATT, CDR2 SNEGSKA, per germline (reference sequence). The CDR3 covers 12 residues. CDR3 residues: CSADLQGKEQYF. CDR3 DNA sequence: TGCAGTGCAGATTTACAGGGAAAGGAGCAGTACTTC.

This clonotype was observed a handful of times. This chain joins TRBV6-5 and TRBJ2-7, with 7 nucleotides matching TRBD1. The CDR3 loop spans 15 amino acids. Germline-derived CDR1 and CDR2 are MNHEY and SVGAGI. Trimming at V came to 6 bases and at J to 2 bases, leaving 10 bases not matched to a gene. CDR3 nucleotides: TGTGCCAGCAGCCCCTACAGGGGCGGTACCTACGAGCAGTACTTC. It codes for CASSPYRGGTYEQYF.